The entry below describes one TCR beta chain. Its antigen is not known. The sample belongs to a study of T cells after posttransplantation cyclophosphamide. Busulfan-fludarabine conditioning, marrow transplant, and cyclophosphamide on days +3 and +4 were administered. Overall study findings and caveats: Recipient CMV seropositivity and CMV reactivation strongly tracked TRB clonality. Later post-transplant blood repertoires were often dominated by donor CD8+ memory clones. Blood and skin or GI T cell repertoires showed limited TRB overlap.

Libraries were prepared by immunoSEQ multiplex PCR; TCRdb keeps only in-frame clonotypes and omits some of them. The top ten clones hold 27% of a sample with more than 9,000 clones, 86% of them seen once. The CDR3 contains 14 residues. The V and J ends lost 1 base and 2 bases respectively, with 8 bases between them. The germline V gene has CDR1 SGHTA and CDR2 FQGNSA. The sequence was obtained from a male patient aged 30 to 39 who received an allogeneic stem cell transplant from a related donor, was CMV-positive, and had acute GVHD only. Some T cells here may be from the graft donor. The sequencing here drew on CD4+ T cells sorted from PBMCs, taken after allogeneic stem cell transplant with posttransplant cyclophosphamide. The J gene is TRBJ2-5, the V gene TRBV7-2; no definite D call. The CDR3 sequence: CASSLVSAQETQYF. DNA of the CDR3: TGTGCCAGCAGCTTAGTCAGCGCTCAAGAGACCCAGTACTTC.